Following are 23 T cell receptor beta chains from one sample sequenced in a study of identifying expanded T cells in peripheral blood. Assay: immunoSEQ multiplex PCR; the TCRdb copy retains only in-frame clones and omits some. This table holds 120,000 or so clones, more than 80% found once. Specimen: blood. These receptors came from a person aged 18 to 75 in good health.

The chain uses TRBV30 and TRBJ2-2; a possible D gene is TRBD1 (6 bases). CDR1 and CDR2 (germline): GTSNPN, SVGIG (reference sequence). V gave up 4 bases and J gave up 2 bases, with 11 bases separating them. This CDR3 is 14 amino acids long. DNA of the CDR3: TGTGCCTGGACCGGGACAAGAAACACCGGGGAGCTGTTTTTT. This gives the protein CAWTGTRNTGELFF.

The chain joins TRBV4-1 to TRBJ2-5, with TRBD2 matching 10 bases. CDR1 is MGHRA and CDR2 is YSYEKL in the germline V gene. V shed 1 base, J shed 5 bases, and the junction held 16 bases outside the gene matches. The CDR3 runs 19 residues. As DNA, the CDR3 is TGCGCCAGCAGCCAAGGGCCAAATAGTTTAGCGGGGGGATGGGAGACCCAGTACTTC. Its translation is CASSQGPNSLAGGWETQYF.

The CDR3 DNA sequence: TGTGCCAGCAGTTTCGGGCGGGAGTTTGAAGCTTTCTTT. This codes for CASSFGREFEAFF. The chain combines TRBV2 with TRBJ1-1; no firm D call. CDR1 is SNHLY, CDR2 FYNNEI, per germline. With 5 bases removed from V and 7 bases from J, the gap between germline ends came to 14 bases. This CDR3 is 13 amino acids long.

V is TRBV5-4 and J is TRBJ2-1; no clear D gene. This CDR3 is built from 11 residues. Germline assignment: CDR1 SGHNT and CDR2 YYREEE (reference sequence). Deletions cut 4 bases from V and 5 bases from J, with 4 bases between. The CDR3 protein is CASSRNNEQFF. CDR3 nucleotide sequence: TGTGCCAGCAGCCGGAACAATGAGCAGTTCTTC.

In the case of this clone: The same CDR3 arises from other DNA sequences in this sample as well. The genes are TRBV9 and TRBJ1-1; D may be TRBD1 (5 bases). The CDR3 totals 13 residues. Trimming cost V 2 bases and J 5 bases, with 10 bases left between them. From germline, CDR1 is SGDLS and CDR2 YYNGEE. The CDR3 protein is CASSVEGRTEAFF. The CDR3 DNA reads as TGTGCCAGCAGCGTTGAGGGGAGGACTGAAGCTTTCTTT. Full variable domain (rest looked up from reference TRBV9 and TRBJ1-1): DSGVTQTPKHLITATGQRVTLRCSPRSGDLSVYWYQQSLDQGLQFLIQYYNGEERAKGNILERFSAQQFPDLHSELNLSSLELGDSALYFCASSVEGRTEAFFGQGTRLTVV.

This clone was recorded a few times. V gene TRBV27 combines with J gene TRBJ1-2; D gene ambiguous. Germline CDR1 MNHEY, CDR2 SMNVEV (reference sequence). The CDR3 has 14 amino acids. Trimming pared 1 base from V and 4 bases from J, leaving 10 bases between. The CDR3: CASSLWAGRYGYTF. The CDR3 DNA follows: TGTGCCAGCAGTTTATGGGCAGGTCGCTATGGCTACACCTTC.

This chain uses TRBV2 with TRBJ2-7; no firm D call. The V end was cut by 0 bases, the J end by 2 bases, with 11 bases between. Germline CDR1 reads SNHLY; CDR2 reads FYNNEI. CDR3 length equals 15 residues. The chain's CDR3 is CASSEAVAITYEQYF. The CDR3 DNA sequence: TGTGCCAGCAGTGAAGCGGTAGCAATCACCTACGAGCAGTACTTC.

V and J are TRBV7-2 and TRBJ1-1; 7 bases are a match to TRBD1. The CDR3 loop spans 15 amino acids. The V gene's germline CDR1 is SGHTA and CDR2 FQGNSA. J was trimmed by 1 base and V by 1 base; bases with no gene match: 3. The CDR3: CASSLVRTGNTEAFF. The CDR3, as DNA: TGTGCCAGCAGCTTAGTCCGGACAGGGAACACTGAAGCTTTCTTT.

The rearrangement joins TRBV7-2 to TRBJ2-2; tentatively, D is TRBD1 (5 bases). The CDR3 extends over 16 amino acids. The V end lost 3 bases, the J end lost 8 bases, and 19 bases lay between the germline ends. Germline V gene data show CDR1 as SGHTA and CDR2 as FQGNSA. The CDR3 here is CASSFRARVGSGELFF. CDR3 coding DNA: TGTGCCAGCAGCTTTCGCGCCAGGGTGGGATCAGGGGAGCTGTTTTTT.

The genes are TRBV2 and TRBJ1-2; possible D gene TRBD1, 5 bases. This CDR3 is 14 amino acids long. Germline CDR1 is SNHLY and CDR2 is FYNNEI. The V and J ends lost 4 bases and 6 bases respectively, with 15 bases between them. CDR3 nucleotide sequence: TGTGCCAGCAGTGGGGGGAGCACACTAAATGGCTACACCTTC. Protein: CASSGGSTLNGYTF.

The rearrangement links TRBV6-1 to TRBJ1-2; D might be TRBD1 (6 bases). In germline, CDR1 is MNHNS, CDR2 SASEGT. V was shortened by 1 base and J by 4 bases, with 10 bases between the two germline ends. The CDR3 contains 14 residues. CDR3 DNA: TGTGCCAGCAGTGAAGTTAGGACAGCCTATGGCTACACCTTC. Translation: CASSEVRTAYGYTF.

This clone was observed a single time. The gene calls are TRBV4-3 and TRBJ2-2, with D tentatively TRBD1 (6 bases). V shed 2 bases and J shed 1 base, with 11 bases lying between them. Germline CDR1 reads LGHNA; CDR2 reads YSLEER. CDR3 length equals 16 residues. The CDR3 sequence is CASSQWGTLNTGELFF. CDR3 DNA sequence: TGCGCCAGCAGCCAATGGGGGACATTGAACACCGGGGAGCTGTTTTTT.

The chain uses TRBV6-5 and TRBJ2-1, with D possibly being TRBD1 (5 bases). The CDR3 loop spans 13 amino acids. Looked up from germline, CDR1 is MNHEY and CDR2 is SVGAGI. V lost 6 bases to trimming and J lost 5 bases, with 11 bases between them. The CDR3 sequence is CASSYRRNNEQFF. CDR3 nucleotides: TGTGCCAGCAGCTACAGGCGGAACAATGAGCAGTTCTTC.

V gene TRBV30 combines with J gene TRBJ1-5; 9 nucleotides align to TRBD1. The CDR3 is 15 amino acids. Germline values: CDR1 GTSNPN, CDR2 SVGIG (reference sequence). With V trimmed by 2 bases and J by 7 bases, 9 bases remained unmatched. Here the CDR3 DNA reads TGTGCCTGGAGTCCACCGGGACAGGGAAGCCAGCCCCAGCATTTT. Residues: CAWSPPGQGSQPQHF.

The CDR3 DNA follows: TGCGCCAGCAGTCCCCGGCCATCCGACTCTGGGGCCAACGTCCTGACTTTC. Encoded protein: CASSPRPSDSGANVLTF. V is TRBV5-1 and J is TRBJ2-6; D unresolved. Per germline, CDR1 SGHRS and CDR2 YFSETQ. The CDR3 contains 17 residues. Trimming removed 5 bases from V and 0 bases from J, with 15 bases in between.

This clone was seen once. The chain joins TRBV7-2 to TRBJ1-1; no clear D. The V end was cut by 3 bases, the J end by 4 bases, with 6 bases between. The germline CDR1 and CDR2 sequences are SGHTA and FQGNSA. The CDR3 totals 12 residues. CDR3 in amino acids: CASSFLSTEAFF. As DNA, the CDR3 is TGTGCCAGCAGCTTCCTCTCCACTGAAGCTTTCTTT.

The chain combines TRBV6-6 with TRBJ2-7, with D hard to call. The CDR3 contains 13 residues. The V end lost 0 bases, the J end lost 5 bases, and 8 bases lay between the germline ends. Germline-derived CDR1 and CDR2 are MNHNY and SVGAGI (reference sequence). Here the CDR3 reads CASSYSSLHEQYF. CDR3 DNA: TGTGCCAGCAGTTACTCGTCCCTCCACGAGCAGTACTTC.

The chain links TRBV7-7 to TRBJ2-5; D ambiguous. Trimming removed 4 bases from V and 2 bases from J, with 17 bases in between. The CDR3 has 16 amino acids. Germline values: CDR1 SSHAT, CDR2 FNYEAQ (reference sequence). The CDR3 is CASSSRLQTLQETQYF. As DNA, the CDR3 is TGTGCCAGCAGCTCCAGACTTCAAACGCTACAAGAGACCCAGTACTTC.

The CDR3 DNA follows: TGTGCCAGCAAACACGGCGTGGACACTGAAGCTTTCTTT. It specifies CASKHGVDTEAFF. The rearrangement uses TRBV6-5 and TRBJ1-1; D uncertain. The CDR3 length is 13 residues. Trimming left V 7 bases short and J 3 bases short, with 12 bases between. Looked up from germline, CDR1 is MNHEY and CDR2 is SVGAGI.

This rearrangement joins TRBV6-5 to TRBJ2-7; TRBD1 agrees at 7 bases. The length of the CDR3 is 15 residues. Germline-derived CDR1 and CDR2 are MNHEY and SVGAGI. V shed 4 bases, J shed 2 bases, and the junction held 8 bases outside the gene matches. CDR3 sequence: CASSSTGTAPYEQYF. The CDR3 nucleotides read TGTGCCAGCAGTTCAACCGGGACAGCTCCCTACGAGCAGTACTTC.

The V call is TRBV9, the J call TRBJ2-2, with a possible D match to TRBD1 (5 bases). Trimming shortened V by 0 bases and J by 4 bases, and 16 bases separated the two germline ends. The CDR3 spans 17 residues. From germline, CDR1 is SGDLS and CDR2 YYNGEE. Here the CDR3 DNA reads TGTGCCAGCAGCGTAGCGGCAGGGCGATTAAGCACCGGGGAGCTGTTTTTT. It codes for CASSVAAGRLSTGELFF.

The genes are TRBV9 and TRBJ2-2; D ambiguous. Germline V CDR1 and CDR2: SGDLS, YYNGEE. Trimming stripped 2 bases from V and 6 bases from J, with 8 bases between. CDR3 size: 13 residues. The DNA for the CDR3 is TGTGCCAGCAGCGTCTCGGACCCCGGGGAGCTGTTTTTT. Amino acids: CASSVSDPGELFF.

The genes are TRBV4-1 and TRBJ2-1, with 10 positions matching TRBD1. Germline-derived CDR1 and CDR2 are MGHRA and YSYEKL. The CDR3 consists of 17 residues. The ends lost 2 bases at V and 8 bases at J; junction bases unmatched: 12. CDR3 sequence reads: CASSQMTWDRGFDEQFF. The CDR3 DNA sequence: TGCGCCAGCAGCCAAATGACCTGGGACAGGGGTTTCGATGAGCAGTTCTTC.